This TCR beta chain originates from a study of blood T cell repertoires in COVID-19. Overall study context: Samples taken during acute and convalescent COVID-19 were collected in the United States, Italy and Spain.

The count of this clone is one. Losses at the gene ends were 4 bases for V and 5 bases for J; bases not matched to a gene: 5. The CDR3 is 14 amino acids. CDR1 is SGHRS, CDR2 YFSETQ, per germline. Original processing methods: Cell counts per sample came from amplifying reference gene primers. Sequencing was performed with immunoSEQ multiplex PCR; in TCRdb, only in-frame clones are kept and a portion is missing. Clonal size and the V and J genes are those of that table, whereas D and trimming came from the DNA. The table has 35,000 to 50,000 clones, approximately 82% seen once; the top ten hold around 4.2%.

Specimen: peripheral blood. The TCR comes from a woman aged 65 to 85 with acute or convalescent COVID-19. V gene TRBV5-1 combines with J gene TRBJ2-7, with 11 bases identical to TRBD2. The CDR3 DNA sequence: TGCGCCAGCAGCGGGGGGACTAGCGGAGACGAGCAGTACTTC. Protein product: CASSGGTSGDEQYF.